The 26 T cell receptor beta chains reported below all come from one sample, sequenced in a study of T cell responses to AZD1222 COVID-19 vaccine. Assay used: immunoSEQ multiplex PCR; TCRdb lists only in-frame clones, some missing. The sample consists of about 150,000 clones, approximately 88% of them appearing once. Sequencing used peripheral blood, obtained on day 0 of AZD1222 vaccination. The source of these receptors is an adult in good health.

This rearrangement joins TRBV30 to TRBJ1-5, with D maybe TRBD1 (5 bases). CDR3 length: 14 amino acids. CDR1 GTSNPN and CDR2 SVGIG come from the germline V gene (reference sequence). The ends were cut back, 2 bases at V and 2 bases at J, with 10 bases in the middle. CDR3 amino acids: CAWSQGRGNQPQHF. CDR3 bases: TGTGCCTGGAGTCAGGGAAGGGGCAATCAGCCCCAGCATTTT.

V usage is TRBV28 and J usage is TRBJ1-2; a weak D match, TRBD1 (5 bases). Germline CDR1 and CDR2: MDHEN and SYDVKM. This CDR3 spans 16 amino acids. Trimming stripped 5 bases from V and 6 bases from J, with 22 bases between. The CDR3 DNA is TGTGCCAGCAGTCTTTCTTTTACCTTCTCAGGGAATGGCTACACCTTC. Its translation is CASSLSFTFSGNGYTF.

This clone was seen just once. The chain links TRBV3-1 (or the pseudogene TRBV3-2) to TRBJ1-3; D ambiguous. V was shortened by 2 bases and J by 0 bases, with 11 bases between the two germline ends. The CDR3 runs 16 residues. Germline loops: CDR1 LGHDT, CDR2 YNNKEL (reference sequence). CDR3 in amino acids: CASSQSLGGSGNTIYF. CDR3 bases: TGTGCCAGCAGCCAATCATTGGGTGGCTCTGGAAACACCATATATTTT.

The CDR3 sequence: CASSQDRGRVTEAFF. CDR3 sequence (DNA): TGCGCCAGCAGCCAAGACAGGGGGCGCGTCACTGAAGCTTTCTTT. The rearrangement uses TRBV4-1 and TRBJ1-1, with 8 bases identical to TRBD1. The CDR3 totals 15 residues. V lost 0 bases to trimming and J lost 4 bases; unmatched junction nucleotides: 4. The germline V gene encodes CDR1 MGHRA and CDR2 YSYEKL.

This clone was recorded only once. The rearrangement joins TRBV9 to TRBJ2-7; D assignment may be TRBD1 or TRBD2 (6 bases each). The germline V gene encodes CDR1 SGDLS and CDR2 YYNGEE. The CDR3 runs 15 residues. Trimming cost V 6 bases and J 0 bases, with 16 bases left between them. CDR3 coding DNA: TGTGCCAGCACCGGGGGCGAGGGCCCCTCCTACGAGCAGTACTTC. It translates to CASTGGEGPSYEQYF.

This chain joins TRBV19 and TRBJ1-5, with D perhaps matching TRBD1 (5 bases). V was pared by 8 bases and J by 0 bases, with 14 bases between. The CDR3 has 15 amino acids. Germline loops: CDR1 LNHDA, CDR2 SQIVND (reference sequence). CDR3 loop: CASRLGGYSNQPQHF. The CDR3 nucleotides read TGTGCCAGTCGTCTGGGGGGTTATAGCAATCAGCCCCAGCATTTT.

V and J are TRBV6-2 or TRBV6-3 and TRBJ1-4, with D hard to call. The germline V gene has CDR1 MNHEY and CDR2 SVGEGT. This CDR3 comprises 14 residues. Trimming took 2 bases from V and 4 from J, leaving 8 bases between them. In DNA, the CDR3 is TGTGCCAGCAGTTACGAACAGAATAATGAAAAACTGTTTTTT. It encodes CASSYEQNNEKLFF.

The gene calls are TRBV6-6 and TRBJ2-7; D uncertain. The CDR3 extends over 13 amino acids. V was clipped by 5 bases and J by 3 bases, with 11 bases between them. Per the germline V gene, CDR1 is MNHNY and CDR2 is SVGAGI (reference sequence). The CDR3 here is CASSGQAGYEQYF. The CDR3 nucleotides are TGTGCCAGCAGTGGGCAGGCAGGCTACGAGCAGTACTTC.

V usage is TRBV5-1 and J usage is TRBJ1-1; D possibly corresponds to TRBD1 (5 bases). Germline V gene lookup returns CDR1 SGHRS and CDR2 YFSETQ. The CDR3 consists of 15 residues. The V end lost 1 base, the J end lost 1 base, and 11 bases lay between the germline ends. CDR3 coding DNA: TGCGCCAGCAGCTTGAGCGGGGGTTCGAACACTGAAGCTTTCTTT. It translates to CASSLSGGSNTEAFF. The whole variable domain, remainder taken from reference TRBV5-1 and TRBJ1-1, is KAGVTQTPRYLIKTRGQQVTLSCSPISGHRSVSWYQQTPGQGLQFLFEYFSETQRNKGNFPGRFSGRQFSNSRSEMNVSTLELGDSALYLCASSLSGGSNTEAFFGQGTRLTVV.

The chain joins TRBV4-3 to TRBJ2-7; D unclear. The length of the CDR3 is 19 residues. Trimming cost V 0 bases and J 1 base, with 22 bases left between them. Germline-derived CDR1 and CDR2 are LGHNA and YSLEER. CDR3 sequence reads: CASSQDILSGGILSYEQYF. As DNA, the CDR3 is TGCGCCAGCAGCCAAGATATTTTATCCGGTGGGATCCTATCCTACGAGCAGTACTTC.

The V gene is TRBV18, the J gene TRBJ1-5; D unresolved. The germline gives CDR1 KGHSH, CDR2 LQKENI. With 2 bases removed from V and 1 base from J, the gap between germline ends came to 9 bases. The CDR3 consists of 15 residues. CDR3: CASSPSPLSNQPQHF. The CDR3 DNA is TGTGCCAGCTCACCATCGCCCCTGAGCAATCAGCCCCAGCATTTT.

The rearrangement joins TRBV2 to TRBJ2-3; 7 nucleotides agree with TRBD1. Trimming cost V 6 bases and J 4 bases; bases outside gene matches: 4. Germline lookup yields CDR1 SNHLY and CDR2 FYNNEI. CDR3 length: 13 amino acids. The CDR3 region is CASRRQGADTQYF. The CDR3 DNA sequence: TGTGCCAGCAGAAGGCAGGGGGCAGATACGCAGTATTTT.

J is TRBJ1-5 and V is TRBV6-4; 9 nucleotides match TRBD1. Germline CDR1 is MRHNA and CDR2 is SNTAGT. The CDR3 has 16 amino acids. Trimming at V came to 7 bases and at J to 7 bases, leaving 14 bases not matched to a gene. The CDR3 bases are TGTGCCAGCATAACTCAGGGGACAGGGCCGGGGCAGCCCCAGCATTTT. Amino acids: CASITQGTGPGQPQHF.

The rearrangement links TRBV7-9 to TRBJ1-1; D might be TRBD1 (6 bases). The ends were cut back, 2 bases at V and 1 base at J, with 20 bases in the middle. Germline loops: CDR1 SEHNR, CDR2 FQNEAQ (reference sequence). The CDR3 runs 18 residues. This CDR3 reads CASSLWGGRGKTNTEAFF. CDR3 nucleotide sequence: TGTGCCAGCAGCTTATGGGGTGGGAGGGGGAAGACGAACACTGAAGCTTTCTTT. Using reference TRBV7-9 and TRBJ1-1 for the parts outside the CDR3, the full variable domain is DTGVSQNPRHKITKRGQNVTFRCDPISEHNRLYWYRQTLGQGPEFLTYFQNEAQLEKSRLLSDRFSAERPKGSFSTLEIQRTEQGDSAMYLCASSLWGGRGKTNTEAFFGQGTRLTVV.

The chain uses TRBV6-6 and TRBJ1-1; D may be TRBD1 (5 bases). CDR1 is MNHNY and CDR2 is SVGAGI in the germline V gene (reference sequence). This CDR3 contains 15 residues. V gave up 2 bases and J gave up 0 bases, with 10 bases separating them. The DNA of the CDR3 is TGTGCCAGCAGTTACGTGCGGACATTGAACACTGAAGCTTTCTTT. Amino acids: CASSYVRTLNTEAFF.

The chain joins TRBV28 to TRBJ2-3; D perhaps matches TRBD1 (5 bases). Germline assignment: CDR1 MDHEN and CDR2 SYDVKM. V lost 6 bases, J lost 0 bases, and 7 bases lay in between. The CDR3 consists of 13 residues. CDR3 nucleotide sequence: TGTGCCAGCAGGGGGCGCAGCACAGATACGCAGTATTTT. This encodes CASRGRSTDTQYF.

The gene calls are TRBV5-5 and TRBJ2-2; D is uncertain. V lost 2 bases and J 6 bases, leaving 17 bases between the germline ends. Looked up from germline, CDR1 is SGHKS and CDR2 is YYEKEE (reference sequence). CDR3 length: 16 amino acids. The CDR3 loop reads CASSFLVMAFPGELFF. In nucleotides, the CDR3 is TGTGCCAGCAGCTTTTTAGTCATGGCTTTTCCCGGGGAGCTGTTTTTT.

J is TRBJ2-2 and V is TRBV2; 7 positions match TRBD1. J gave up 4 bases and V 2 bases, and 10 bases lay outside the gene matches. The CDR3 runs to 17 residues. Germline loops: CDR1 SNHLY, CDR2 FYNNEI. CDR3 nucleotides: TGTGCCAGCAGTGAACAGGTTTACAGGGGTGGCACCGGGGAGCTGTTTTTT. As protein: CASSEQVYRGGTGELFF.

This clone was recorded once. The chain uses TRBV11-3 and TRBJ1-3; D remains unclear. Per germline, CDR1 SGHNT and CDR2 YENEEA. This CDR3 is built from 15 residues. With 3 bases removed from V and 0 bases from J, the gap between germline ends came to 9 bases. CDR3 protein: CASSFGGSSGNTIYF. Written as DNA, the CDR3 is TGTGCCAGCAGCTTTGGCGGAAGCTCTGGAAACACCATATATTTT.

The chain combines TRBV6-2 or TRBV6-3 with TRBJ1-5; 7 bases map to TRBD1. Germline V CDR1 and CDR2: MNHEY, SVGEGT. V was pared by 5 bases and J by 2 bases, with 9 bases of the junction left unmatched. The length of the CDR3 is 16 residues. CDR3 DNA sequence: TGTGCCAGCAGTCTCCTAGGAGGACAGGGCAATCAGCCCCAGCATTTT. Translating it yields CASSLLGGQGNQPQHF.

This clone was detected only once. CDR3 in amino acids: CASSYSGAEEKLFF. CDR3 DNA sequence: TGTGCCAGCAGTTACTCGGGGGCTGAGGAAAAACTGTTTTTT. This rearrangement joins TRBV6-5 to TRBJ1-4; tentative D call: TRBD1 (6 bases). The germline gives CDR1 MNHEY, CDR2 SVGAGI. With 0 bases removed from V and 8 bases from J, the gap between germline ends came to 10 bases. The CDR3 sequence is 14 residues long.

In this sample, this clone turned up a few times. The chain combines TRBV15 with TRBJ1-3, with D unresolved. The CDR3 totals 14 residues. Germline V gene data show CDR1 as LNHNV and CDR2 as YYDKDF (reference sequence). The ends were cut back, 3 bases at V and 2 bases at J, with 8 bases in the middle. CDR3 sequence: CATSRVAAGNTIYF. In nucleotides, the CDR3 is TGTGCCACCAGCAGGGTGGCAGCTGGAAACACCATATATTTT.

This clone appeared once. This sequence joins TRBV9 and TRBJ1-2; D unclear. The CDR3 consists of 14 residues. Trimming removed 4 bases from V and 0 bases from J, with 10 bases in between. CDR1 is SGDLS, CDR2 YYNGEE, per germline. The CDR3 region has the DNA TGTGCCAGCAGCTCTCTCGGGGCTAACTATGGCTACACCTTC. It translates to CASSSLGANYGYTF.

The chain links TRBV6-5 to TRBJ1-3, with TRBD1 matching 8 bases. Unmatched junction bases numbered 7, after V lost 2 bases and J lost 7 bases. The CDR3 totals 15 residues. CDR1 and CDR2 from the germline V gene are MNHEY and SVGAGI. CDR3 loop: CASSYTAGGSNTIYF. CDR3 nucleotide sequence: TGTGCCAGCAGTTACACGGCAGGGGGCTCGAACACCATATATTTT.

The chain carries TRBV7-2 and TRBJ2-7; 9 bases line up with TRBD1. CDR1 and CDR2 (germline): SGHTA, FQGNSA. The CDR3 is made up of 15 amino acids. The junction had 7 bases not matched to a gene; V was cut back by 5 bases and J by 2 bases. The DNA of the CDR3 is TGTGCCAGCAGCCCAGGGACAGGGCGAGCCTACGAGCAGTACTTC. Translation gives CASSPGTGRAYEQYF.

This CDR3 reads CASSNPGTSGGASGELFF. As DNA, the CDR3 is TGTGCCAGCAGCAATCCCGGGACTAGCGGGGGGGCGAGCGGGGAGCTGTTTTTT. The chain couples TRBV7-2 to TRBJ2-2, with 16 bases aligning to TRBD2. The CDR3 extends over 18 amino acids. Germline CDR1 SGHTA, CDR2 FQGNSA. With V trimmed by 5 bases and J by 7 bases, 10 bases remained unmatched. Supplemented by reference TRBV7-2 and TRBJ2-2, the full variable domain reads GAGVSQSPSNKVTEKGKDVELRCDPISGHTALYWYRQSLGQGLEFLIYFQGNSAPDKSGLPSDRFSAERTGGSVSTLTIQRTQQEDSAVYLCASSNPGTSGGASGELFFGEGSRLTVL.